This section outlines one TCR beta chain sequence together with its context. The source of the sample is a study of T cell clonotyping in hematopoietic cell transplantation. Assay used: immunoSEQ multiplex PCR; TCRdb lists only in-frame clones, some missing. The sample has 35,000 to 50,000 clones; 95% are singletons. After removal of 2 bases from V and 4 bases from J, the junction contained 10 bases not matched to a gene. Germline-derived CDR1 and CDR2 are MDHEN and SYDVKM. The CDR3 is 17 residues long. V usage is TRBV28 and J usage is TRBJ2-1; TRBD1 matches at 8 bases. This receptor was obtained from a young man in good health. Some clones in this sample may be carry-over from other donors' samples. The sequenced sample was peripheral blood mononuclear cells. In DNA form, the CDR3 reads TGTGCCAGCAGTTTAGGTTTGGGACAGGCCACTTACAATGAGCAGTTCTTC. This translates into CASSLGLGQATYNEQFF. Filled out from reference TRBV28 and TRBJ2-1, the complete variable domain reads DVKVTQSSRYLVKRTGEKVFLECVQDMDHENMFWYRQDPGLGLRLIYFSYDVKMKEKGDIPEGYSVSREKKERFSLILESASTNQTSMYLCASSLGLGQATYNEQFFGPGTRLTVL.